The clone carrying this TCR beta chain was detected ten times or more. Its antigen is as yet unknown. The data belong to a study of PD-1 blockade in classical Hodgkin lymphoma. The data were produced by immunoSEQ multiplex PCR, yet TCRdb's version contains in-frame clones alone and is incomplete. The sample consists of some 96,000 clones, roughly 80% of them appearing once. Autologous stem cell transplantation was followed by relapse in every patient, and brentuximab vedotin exposure varied. Study-level points and caveats: Reports described newly diagnosed patients as having lower baseline TCR diversity than healthy donors.

CDR3 size: 17 residues. After removal of 0 bases from V and 7 bases from J, the junction contained 7 bases not matched to a gene. Germline loops: CDR1 LNHNV, CDR2 YYDKDF (reference sequence). The material sequenced was peripheral blood mononuclear cells (PBMCs), taken before the second cycle of nivolumab. This clonotype was obtained from a human donor with classical Hodgkin lymphoma. This sequence joins TRBV15 and TRBJ2-2; 11 bases map to TRBD2. The CDR3 DNA reads as TGTGCCACCAGCAGAGATGATAGCGGGAGGGCCGGCGGGGAGCTGTTTTTT. Amino acid sequence: CATSRDDSGRAGGELFF. Drawing the rest from reference TRBV15 and TRBJ2-2, the complete variable domain is DAMVIQNPRYQVTQFGKPVTLSCSQTLNHNVMYWYQQKSSQAPKLLFHYYDKDFNNEADTPDNFQSRRPNTSFCFLDIRSPGLGDTAMYLCATSRDDSGRAGGELFFGEGSRLTVL.